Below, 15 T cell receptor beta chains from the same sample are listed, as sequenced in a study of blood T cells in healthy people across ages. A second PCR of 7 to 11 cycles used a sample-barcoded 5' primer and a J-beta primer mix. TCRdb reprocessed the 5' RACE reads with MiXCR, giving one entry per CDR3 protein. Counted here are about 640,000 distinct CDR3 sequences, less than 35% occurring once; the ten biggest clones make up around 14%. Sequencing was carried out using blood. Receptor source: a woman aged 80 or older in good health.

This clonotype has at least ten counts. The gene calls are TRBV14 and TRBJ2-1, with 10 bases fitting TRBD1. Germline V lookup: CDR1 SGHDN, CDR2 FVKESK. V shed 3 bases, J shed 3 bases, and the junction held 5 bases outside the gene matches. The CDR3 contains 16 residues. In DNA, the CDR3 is TGTGCCAGCAGCCACCGGACAGGGGGAGGCTACAATGAGCAGTTCTTC. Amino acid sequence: CASSHRTGGGYNEQFF.

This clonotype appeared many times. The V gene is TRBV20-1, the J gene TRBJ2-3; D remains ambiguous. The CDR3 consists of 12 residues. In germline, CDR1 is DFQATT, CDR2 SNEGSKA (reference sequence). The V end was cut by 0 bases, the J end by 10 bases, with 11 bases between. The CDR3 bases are TGCAGTGCTAGAGACGAGCACCCATCGCAGTATTTT. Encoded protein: CSARDEHPSQYF.

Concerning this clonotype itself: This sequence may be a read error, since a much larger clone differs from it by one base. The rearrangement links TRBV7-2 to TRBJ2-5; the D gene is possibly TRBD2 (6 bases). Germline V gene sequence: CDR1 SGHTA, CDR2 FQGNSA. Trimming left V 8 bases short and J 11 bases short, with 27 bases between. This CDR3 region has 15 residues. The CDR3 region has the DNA TGTGCCAGCTCCTCTATCGGCGGGGCGGTCAATGAGCAGTACTTC. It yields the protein CASSSIGGAVNEQYF.

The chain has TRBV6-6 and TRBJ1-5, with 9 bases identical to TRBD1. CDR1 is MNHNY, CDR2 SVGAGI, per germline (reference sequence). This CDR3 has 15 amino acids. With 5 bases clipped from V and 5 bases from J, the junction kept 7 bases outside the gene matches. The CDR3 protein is CASSGTGGGDQPQHF. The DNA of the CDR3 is TGTGCCAGCAGTGGAACAGGGGGCGGTGATCAGCCCCAGCATTTT.

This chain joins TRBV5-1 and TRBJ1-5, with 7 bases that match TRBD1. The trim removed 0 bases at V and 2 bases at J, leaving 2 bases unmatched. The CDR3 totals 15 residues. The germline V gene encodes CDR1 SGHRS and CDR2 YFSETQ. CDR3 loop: CASSLDRGRNQPQHF. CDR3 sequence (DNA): TGCGCCAGCAGCTTGGACAGGGGCCGCAATCAGCCCCAGCATTTT.

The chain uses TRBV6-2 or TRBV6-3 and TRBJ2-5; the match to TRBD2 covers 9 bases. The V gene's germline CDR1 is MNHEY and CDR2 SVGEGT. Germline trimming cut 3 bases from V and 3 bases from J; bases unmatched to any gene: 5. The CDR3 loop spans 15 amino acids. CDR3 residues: CASSYPASGEETQYF. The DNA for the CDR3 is TGTGCCAGCAGTTATCCAGCTAGCGGGGAAGAGACCCAGTACTTC.

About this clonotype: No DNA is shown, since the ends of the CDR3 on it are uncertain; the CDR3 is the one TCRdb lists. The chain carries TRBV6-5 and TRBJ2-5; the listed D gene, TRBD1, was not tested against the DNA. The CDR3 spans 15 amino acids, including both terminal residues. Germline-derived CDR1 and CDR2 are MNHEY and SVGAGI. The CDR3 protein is CASSSSGRGQETQYF.

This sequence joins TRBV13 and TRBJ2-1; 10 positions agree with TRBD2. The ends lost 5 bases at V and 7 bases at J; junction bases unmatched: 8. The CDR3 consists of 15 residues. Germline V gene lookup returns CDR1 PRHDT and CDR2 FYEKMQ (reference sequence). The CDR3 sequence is CASSQSGGGRNEQFF. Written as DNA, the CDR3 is TGTGCCAGCAGCCAAAGCGGGGGGGGGAGGAATGAGCAGTTCTTC.

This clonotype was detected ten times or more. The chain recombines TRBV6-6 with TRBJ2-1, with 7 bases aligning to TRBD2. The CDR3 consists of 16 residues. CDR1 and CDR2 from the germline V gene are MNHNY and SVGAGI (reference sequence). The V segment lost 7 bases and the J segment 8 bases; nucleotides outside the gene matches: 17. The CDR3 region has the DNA TGTGCCAGCATAGGGGCGGAGCGGGGATTTAGGGATGAGCAGTTCTTC. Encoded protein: CASIGAERGFRDEQFF.

In nucleotides, the CDR3 is TGTGCCAGCAGTTACCGCCTACAGGGGTTTGGCTATGGCTACACCTTC. This encodes CASSYRLQGFGYGYTF. The V and J genes are TRBV6-2 or TRBV6-3 and TRBJ1-2, with 7 bases that match TRBD1. The V gene's germline CDR1 is MNHEY and CDR2 SVGEGT. Trimming cost V 2 bases and J 4 bases; bases outside gene matches: 10. This CDR3 has 16 amino acids.

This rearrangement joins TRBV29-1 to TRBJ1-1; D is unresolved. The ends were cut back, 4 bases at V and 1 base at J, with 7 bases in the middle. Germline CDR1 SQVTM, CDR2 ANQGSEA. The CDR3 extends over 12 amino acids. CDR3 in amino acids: CSVGVKNTEAFF. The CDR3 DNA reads TGCAGCGTTGGAGTAAAGAACACTGAAGCTTTCTTT.

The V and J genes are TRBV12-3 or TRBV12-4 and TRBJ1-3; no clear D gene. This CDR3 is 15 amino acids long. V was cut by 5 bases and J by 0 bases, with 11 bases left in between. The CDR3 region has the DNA TGTGCCAGCAGTGACCCGGGAAGCTCTGGAAACACCATATATTTT. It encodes CASSDPGSSGNTIYF.

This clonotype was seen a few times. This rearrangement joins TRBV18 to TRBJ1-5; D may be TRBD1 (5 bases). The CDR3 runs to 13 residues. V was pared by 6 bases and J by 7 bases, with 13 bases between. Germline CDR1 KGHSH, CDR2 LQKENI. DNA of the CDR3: TGTGCCAGCTCCTGGGGGGGAGACCAGCCCCAGCATTTT. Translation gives CASSWGGDQPQHF.

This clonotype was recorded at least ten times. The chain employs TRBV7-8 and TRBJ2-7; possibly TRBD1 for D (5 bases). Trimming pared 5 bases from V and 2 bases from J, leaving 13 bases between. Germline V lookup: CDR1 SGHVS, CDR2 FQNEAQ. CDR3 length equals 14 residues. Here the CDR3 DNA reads TGTGCCAGCAGCCACGCGCAGGGTACCTACGAGCAGTACTTC. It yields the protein CASSHAQGTYEQYF.

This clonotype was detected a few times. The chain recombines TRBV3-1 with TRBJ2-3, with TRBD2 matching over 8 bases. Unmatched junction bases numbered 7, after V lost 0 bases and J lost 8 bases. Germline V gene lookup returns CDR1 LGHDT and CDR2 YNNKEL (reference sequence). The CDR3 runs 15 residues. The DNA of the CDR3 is TGTGCCAGCAGCCAAGAAGCGGGGGCTCGGGGTACGCAGTATTTT. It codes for CASSQEAGARGTQYF.